The 19 T cell receptor beta chains below all came from one sample that was sequenced in a study of T-cell reconstitution after alpha-beta-depleted transplantation in children. The TCRbeta library incorporated unique molecular identifiers. MiXCR, run by TCRdb on the PCR reads, gives a single entry per CDR3 protein. The sample yields about 980,000 distinct CDR3 sequences, 25% to 30% seen once. The source was PBMCs, mostly from graft donor cells, collected 360 days after TCRalphabeta/CD19-depleted stem cell transplant. The receptors come from a boy under three years old who had a stem cell transplant for SCID, so the T cells may come from the graft donor.

This chain uses TRBV24-1 with TRBJ2-1, with no clear D. In germline, CDR1 is KGHDR, CDR2 SFDVKD. This CDR3 spans 13 amino acids. Trimming took off 7 bases at V and 10 bases at J, with 16 bases between the two ends. The CDR3 here is CATSRTSDPEQFF. The DNA of the CDR3 is TGTGCCACCAGCAGAACGTCGGACCCCGAGCAGTTCTTC.

The CDR3 bases are TGCAGTGCTAGTCGCCGGCAACCTAACTATGGCTACACCTTC. It codes for CSASRRQPNYGYTF. The chain joins TRBV20-1 to TRBJ1-2; D unresolved. The V end lost 3 bases, the J end lost 0 bases, and 11 bases lay between the germline ends. Germline V lookup: CDR1 DFQATT, CDR2 SNEGSKA (reference sequence). The length of the CDR3 is 14 residues.

This clonotype appeared a few times. This chain links TRBV7-6 with TRBJ2-1; no firm D call. Trimming cost V 5 bases and J 6 bases, with 5 bases left between them. The CDR3 extends over 11 amino acids. CDR1 is SGHVS, CDR2 FNYEAQ, per germline. The CDR3 sequence is CASSELNEQFF. The CDR3 DNA is TGTGCCAGCAGCGAACTCAATGAGCAGTTCTTC. Based on the CDR3 plus reference TRBV7-6 and TRBJ2-1, the full variable domain is GAGVSQSPRYKVTKRGQDVALRCDPISGHVSLYWYRQALGQGPEFLTYFNYEAQQDKSGLPNDRFSAERPEGSISTLTIQRTEQRDSAMYRCASSELNEQFFGPGTRLTVL.

In this sample, this clonotype turned up a few times. The chain is built from TRBV7-3 and TRBJ2-5, with 7 nucleotides matching TRBD1. V dropped 5 bases and J dropped 2; count of bases not matched to a gene: 2. CDR1 is SGHTA, CDR2 FQGTGA, per germline. The CDR3 covers 13 residues. The CDR3 is CASSGDRQETQYF. The CDR3 bases are TGTGCCAGCAGCGGGGACAGACAAGAGACCCAGTACTTC.

The sample holds a few counts of this clonotype. V usage is TRBV12-3 or TRBV12-4 and J usage is TRBJ1-2, with D uncertain. This CDR3 has 13 amino acids. V lost 5 bases and J lost 3, with 10 bases in between. This CDR3 is CASSPYLYYGYTF. The CDR3 DNA follows: TGTGCCAGCAGTCCCTACTTGTACTATGGCTACACCTTC.

The chain links TRBV12-3 or TRBV12-4 to TRBJ2-3; D is perhaps TRBD2 (6 bases). The V end was cut by 6 bases, the J end by 0 bases, with 13 bases between. This CDR3 contains 15 residues. The CDR3 region has the DNA TGTGCCAGCAGCCGTACTAGCCTTAGCACAGATACGCAGTATTTT. Its protein is CASSRTSLSTDTQYF.

The rearrangement uses TRBV3-1 and TRBJ2-1, with a possible D match to TRBD1 (6 bases). Looked up from germline, CDR1 is LGHDT and CDR2 is YNNKEL (reference sequence). The V end was cut by 0 bases, the J end by 3 bases, with 9 bases between. CDR3 length: 15 residues. CDR3 protein: CASSQDVGGYNEQFF. The CDR3 coding sequence is TGTGCCAGCAGCCAAGATGTAGGGGGCTACAATGAGCAGTTCTTC.

The chain employs TRBV4-2 and TRBJ2-1; TRBD2 agrees at 7 bases. The germline V gene has CDR1 LGHNA and CDR2 YNFKEQ. The CDR3 runs 14 residues. Trimming cost V 4 bases and J 13 bases; bases outside gene matches: 13. The CDR3 DNA sequence: TGTGCCAGCAGCCTGGGACTACCCGGACGTCTTCAGTTCTTC. It specifies CASSLGLPGRLQFF.

This clonotype came up once. V gene TRBV5-1 combines with J gene TRBJ2-3, with TRBD2 matching 10 bases. Unmatched junction bases numbered 8, after V lost 2 bases and J lost 2 bases. The germline CDR1 and CDR2 sequences are SGHRS and YFSETQ. There are 17 residues in the CDR3. Written as DNA, the CDR3 is TGCGCCAGCAGCTTATTGGCTAGCGGGGGACTCACAGATACGCAGTATTTT. Amino acids: CASSLLASGGLTDTQYF.

This clonotype has more than one count but fewer than ten. The chain joins TRBV20-1 to TRBJ2-1, with D perhaps matching TRBD2 (5 bases). CDR1 is DFQATT, CDR2 SNEGSKA, per germline (reference sequence). Trimming took off 3 bases at V and 5 bases at J, with 20 bases between the two ends. The CDR3 contains 16 residues. The DNA of the CDR3 is TGCAGTGCTAGTGGTGTGAGGGTCCAATGGGACAATGAGCAGTTCTTC. Protein: CSASGVRVQWDNEQFF.

J is TRBJ2-3 and V is TRBV4-3; maybe TRBD1 (6 bases). Looked up from germline, CDR1 is LGHNA and CDR2 is YSLEER. The V and J ends lost 3 bases and 2 bases respectively, with 15 bases between them. CDR3 length: 16 residues. DNA for the CDR3: TGCGCCAGCAGCCAGGACCCTACAGGGCCCACAGATACGCAGTATTTT. This encodes CASSQDPTGPTDTQYF.

The chain employs TRBV5-1 and TRBJ2-7; 13 nucleotides match TRBD2. The CDR3 has 18 residues. From germline, CDR1 is SGHRS and CDR2 YFSETQ. Trimming at V came to 3 bases and at J to 3 bases, leaving 12 bases not matched to a gene. CDR3 coding DNA: TGCGCCAGCAGCTCTTTCCAATCGGGACTAGCGGGGTTCTACGAGCAGTACTTC. Its protein product is CASSSFQSGLAGFYEQYF. The whole variable domain, remainder taken from reference TRBV5-1 and TRBJ2-7, is KAGVTQTPRYLIKTRGQQVTLSCSPISGHRSVSWYQQTPGQGLQFLFEYFSETQRNKGNFPGRFSGRQFSNSRSEMNVSTLELGDSALYLCASSSFQSGLAGFYEQYFGPGTRLTVT.

This clonotype was counted at least ten times. This chain uses TRBV20-1 with TRBJ2-1; TRBD2 aligns across 9 bases. Germline V CDR1 and CDR2: DFQATT, SNEGSKA (reference sequence). Trimming cost V 0 bases and J 5 bases; bases outside gene matches: 5. CDR3 length equals 15 residues. DNA for the CDR3: TGCAGTGCTAGAGATTGGCTAGCGGGGAACAATGAGCAGTTCTTC. Encoded protein: CSARDWLAGNNEQFF.

This clonotype came up a few times. This rearrangement joins TRBV9 to TRBJ2-3; tentative D call: TRBD1 (6 bases). CDR3 size: 16 residues. Germline assignment: CDR1 SGDLS and CDR2 YYNGEE. V lost 0 bases and J lost 3, with 14 bases in between. The CDR3 region has the DNA TGTGCCAGCAGCGTAGCTGGGGGCAGTATAACAGATACGCAGTATTTT. Translated, it gives CASSVAGGSITDTQYF.

This chain connects TRBV2 to TRBJ2-3; D is perhaps TRBD1 (6 bases). The CDR3 consists of 14 residues. V was trimmed by 8 bases and J by 4 bases, leaving 16 bases between them. The germline V gene encodes CDR1 SNHLY and CDR2 FYNNEI. In DNA, the CDR3 is TGTGCCAGCGGTGGGCAGGGGCCGTCAGATACGCAGTATTTT. The encoded protein is CASGGQGPSDTQYF.

The V call is TRBV12-3 or TRBV12-4, the J call TRBJ2-3, with TRBD1 identical over 7 bases. The CDR3 is 14 residues long. The trim removed 6 bases at V and 5 bases at J, leaving 8 bases unmatched. The CDR3 nucleotides are TGTGCCAGCAGCGTACAGGGGTTAAGAGATACGCAGTATTTT. Its translation: CASSVQGLRDTQYF.

This chain connects TRBV20-1 to TRBJ1-4, with D perhaps TRBD1 (5 bases). Germline CDR1 is DFQATT and CDR2 is SNEGSKA (reference sequence). The V gene lost 3 bases and the J gene lost 6 bases, with 11 bases spanning the gap. The CDR3 runs 13 residues. CDR3 in amino acids: CSARKGADEKLFF. The CDR3 nucleotides are TGCAGTGCTAGGAAAGGGGCGGATGAAAAACTGTTTTTT.

The V and J genes are TRBV29-1 and TRBJ2-1, with 11 bases matching TRBD2. CDR3 length: 14 amino acids. Germline CDR1 SQVTM, CDR2 ANQGSEA. V shed 4 bases, J shed 7 bases, and the junction held 6 bases outside the gene matches. CDR3 region: CSVGSGGAKNEQFF. In nucleotides, the CDR3 is TGCAGCGTTGGTAGCGGGGGGGCTAAAAATGAGCAGTTCTTC.

This clonotype was seen only a few times. The chain has TRBV29-1 and TRBJ2-3; D not certain. The CDR3 runs 12 residues. The germline V gene encodes CDR1 SQVTM and CDR2 ANQGSEA. The CDR3 sequence: CTAKGLPDTQYF. The CDR3 bases are TGCACCGCCAAAGGTCTACCTGATACGCAGTATTTT.